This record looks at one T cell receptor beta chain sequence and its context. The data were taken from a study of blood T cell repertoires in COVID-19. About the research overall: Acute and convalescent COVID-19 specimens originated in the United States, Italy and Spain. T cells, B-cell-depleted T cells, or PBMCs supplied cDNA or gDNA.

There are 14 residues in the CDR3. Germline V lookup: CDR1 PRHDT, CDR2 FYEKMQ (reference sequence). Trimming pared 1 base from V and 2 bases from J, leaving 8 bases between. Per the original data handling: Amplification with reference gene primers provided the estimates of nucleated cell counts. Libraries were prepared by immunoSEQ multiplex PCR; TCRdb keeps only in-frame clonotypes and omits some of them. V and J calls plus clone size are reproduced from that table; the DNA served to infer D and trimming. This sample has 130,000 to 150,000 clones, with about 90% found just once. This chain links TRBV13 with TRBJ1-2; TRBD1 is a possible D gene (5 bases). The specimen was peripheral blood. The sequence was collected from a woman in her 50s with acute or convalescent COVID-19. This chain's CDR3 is CASSLAPGNYGYTF. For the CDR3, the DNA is TGTGCCAGCAGCTTAGCGCCAGGGAACTATGGCTACACCTTC.